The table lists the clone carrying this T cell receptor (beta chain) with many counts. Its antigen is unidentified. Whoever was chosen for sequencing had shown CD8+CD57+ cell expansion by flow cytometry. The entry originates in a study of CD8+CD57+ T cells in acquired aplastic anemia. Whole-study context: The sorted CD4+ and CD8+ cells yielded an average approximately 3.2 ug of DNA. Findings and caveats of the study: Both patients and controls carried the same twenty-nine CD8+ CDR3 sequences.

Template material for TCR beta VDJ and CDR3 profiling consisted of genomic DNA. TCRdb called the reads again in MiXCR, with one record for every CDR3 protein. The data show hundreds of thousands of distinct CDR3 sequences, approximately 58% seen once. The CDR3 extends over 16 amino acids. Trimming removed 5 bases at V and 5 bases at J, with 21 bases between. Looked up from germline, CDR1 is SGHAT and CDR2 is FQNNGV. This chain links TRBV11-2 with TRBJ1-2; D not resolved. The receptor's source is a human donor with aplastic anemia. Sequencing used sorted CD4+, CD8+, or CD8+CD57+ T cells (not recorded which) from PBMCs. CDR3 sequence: CASSQNFGLGMYGYTF. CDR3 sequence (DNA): TGTGCCAGCAGCCAAAACTTTGGTTTAGGGATGTATGGCTACACCTTC.